This T cell receptor (beta chain) was obtained from a study of T cell responses to AZD1222 COVID-19 vaccine. Details on this clone: What it binds is not known.

V was clipped by 5 bases and J by 5 bases, with 9 bases between them. CDR1 and CDR2 from the germline V gene are GTSNPN and SVGIG (reference sequence). This CDR3 spans 11 amino acids. General study findings and limits: Increases in Spike-specific TCR breadth and depth were seen after two AZD1222 doses. Baseline antibody screening turned up just a handful of seropositive AZD1222 recipients. The CD4 TCRs associated with vaccination extended across spike and predominated at 160-218 and 743-854. White British people made up most donors, females outnumbered males, and clonal diversity was possibly underestimated.

The protocol was immunoSEQ multiplex PCR, while the TCRdb copy is restricted to in-frame clones and leaves out a portion. The table has 130,000 or so clones, about 82% seen once; the top ten hold around 8%. The rearrangement links TRBV30 to TRBJ2-5; D perhaps matches TRBD2 (6 bases). This TCR came from an adult who received the MenACWY meningococcal vaccine as a control. The source material was peripheral blood, sampled 28 days after the second dose of the MenACWY control vaccine. This CDR3 reads CAWGTVETQYF. For the CDR3, the DNA is TGTGCCTGGGGGACTGTCGAGACCCAGTACTTC.